This T cell receptor (beta chain) was captured by sequencing in a study of T-cell reconstitution after alpha-beta-depleted transplantation in children. A library of TCRbeta sequences, prepared with unique molecular identifiers, was generated. TCRdb redid the calling of the PCR reads with MiXCR, one entry per CDR3 protein. The sample shows about 980,000 distinct CDR3 sequences, about 26% of them seen only once. CDR1 SGHAT and CDR2 FQNNGV come from the germline V gene. The CDR3 consists of 16 residues. Trimming removed 1 base from V and 9 bases from J; junction bases left unmatched: 8. Sequenced material: PBMCs, mostly from graft donor cells, taken 360 days after TCRalphabeta/CD19-depleted stem cell transplant. This chain uses TRBV11-2 with TRBJ2-5, with TRBD2 matching 13 bases. This TCR was recovered from a boy less than two years old who had a stem cell transplant for SCID, so the T cells may come from the graft donor. Here the CDR3 reads CASSLGTSGGERAQYF. Here the CDR3 DNA reads TGTGCCAGCAGCTTAGGGACTAGCGGGGGTGAGAGGGCCCAGTACTTC.